This T cell receptor beta chain came from a study of shared clonotypes between healthy human individuals. The data were produced by immunoSEQ multiplex PCR, yet TCRdb's version contains in-frame clones alone and is incomplete. Here the sample spans under 2.5 million clones, 85% to 95% being singletons. Study results and limitations: Depth of sequencing was expected to influence donor clonotype sharing.

Within Nashville, Tennessee resided all donors, each a Caucasian adult. Remarks on this clone: The antigen is unknown.

The specimen was naive CD4+ T cells from PBMCs. Subset indicated: CD45RA+ positively selected. This sequence was found in a man aged 18 to 30 in good health. Some clones in this sample may be carry-over from other donors' samples.

CDR3 DNA sequence: TGTGCCAGCTCACGCAGGGAAGACGAGCAGTACTTC. The encoded protein is CASSRREDEQYF. The chain has TRBV18 and TRBJ2-7; the D gene is possibly TRBD1 (5 bases). Germline-derived CDR1 and CDR2 are KGHSH and LQKENI. Trimming took 4 bases from V and 5 from J, leaving 9 bases between them. This CDR3 is built from 12 residues.